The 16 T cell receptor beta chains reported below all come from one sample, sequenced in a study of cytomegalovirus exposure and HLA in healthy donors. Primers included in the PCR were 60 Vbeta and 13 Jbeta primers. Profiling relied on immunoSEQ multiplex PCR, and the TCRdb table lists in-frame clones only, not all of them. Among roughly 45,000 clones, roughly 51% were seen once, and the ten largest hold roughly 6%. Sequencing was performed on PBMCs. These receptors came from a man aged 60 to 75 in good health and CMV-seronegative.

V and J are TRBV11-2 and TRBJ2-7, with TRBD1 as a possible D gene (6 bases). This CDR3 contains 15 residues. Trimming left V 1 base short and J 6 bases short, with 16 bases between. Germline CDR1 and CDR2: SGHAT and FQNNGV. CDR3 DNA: TGTGCCAGCAGCTTAGTCGTTACAGGGACCAGCGAGCAGTACTTC. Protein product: CASSLVVTGTSEQYF.

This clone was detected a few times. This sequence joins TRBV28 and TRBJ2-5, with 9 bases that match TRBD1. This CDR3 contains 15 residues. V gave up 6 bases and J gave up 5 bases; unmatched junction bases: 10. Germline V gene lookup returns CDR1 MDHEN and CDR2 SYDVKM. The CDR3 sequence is CASSLPGQGAETQYF. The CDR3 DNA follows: TGTGCCAGCAGCCTCCCGGGACAGGGAGCGGAGACCCAGTACTTC.

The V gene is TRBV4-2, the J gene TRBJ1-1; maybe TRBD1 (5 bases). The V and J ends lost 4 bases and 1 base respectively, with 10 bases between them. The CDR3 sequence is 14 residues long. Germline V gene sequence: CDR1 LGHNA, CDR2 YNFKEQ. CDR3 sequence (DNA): TGTGCCAGCAGCCCCGGCGGGACGAACACTGAAGCTTTCTTT. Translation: CASSPGGTNTEAFF.

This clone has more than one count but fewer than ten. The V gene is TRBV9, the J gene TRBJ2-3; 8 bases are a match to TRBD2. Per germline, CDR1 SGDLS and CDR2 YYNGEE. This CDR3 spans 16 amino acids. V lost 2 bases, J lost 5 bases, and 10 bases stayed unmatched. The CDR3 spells CASSVGSGRSGDTQYF. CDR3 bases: TGTGCCAGCAGCGTCGGCAGCGGGAGATCGGGAGATACGCAGTATTTT.

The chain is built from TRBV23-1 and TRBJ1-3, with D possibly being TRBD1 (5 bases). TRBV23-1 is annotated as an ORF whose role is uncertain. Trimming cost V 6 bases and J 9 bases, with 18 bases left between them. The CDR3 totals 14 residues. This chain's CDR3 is CASRVTGTGSTIYF. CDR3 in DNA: TGCGCCAGCAGGGTAACAGGAACAGGATCCACCATATATTTT.

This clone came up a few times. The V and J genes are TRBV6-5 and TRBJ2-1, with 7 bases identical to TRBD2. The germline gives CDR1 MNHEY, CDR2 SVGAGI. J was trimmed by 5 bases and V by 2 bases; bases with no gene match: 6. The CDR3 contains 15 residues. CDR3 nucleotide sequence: TGTGCCAGCAGTTACGGGGCTAGCGGAAACAATGAGCAGTTCTTC. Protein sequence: CASSYGASGNNEQFF.

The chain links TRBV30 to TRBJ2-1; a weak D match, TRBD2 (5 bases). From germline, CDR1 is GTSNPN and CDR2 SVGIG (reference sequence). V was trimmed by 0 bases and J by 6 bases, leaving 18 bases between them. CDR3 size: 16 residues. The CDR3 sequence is CAWSVKRGSAANEQFF. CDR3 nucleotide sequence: TGTGCCTGGAGTGTAAAACGGGGTAGCGCGGCCAATGAGCAGTTCTTC. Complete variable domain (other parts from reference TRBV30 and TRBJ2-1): SQTIHQWPATLVQPVGSPLSLECTVEGTSNPNLYWYRQAAGRGLQLLFYSVGIGQISSEVPQNLSASRPQDRQFILSSKKLLLSDSGFYLCAWSVKRGSAANEQFFGPGTRLTVL.

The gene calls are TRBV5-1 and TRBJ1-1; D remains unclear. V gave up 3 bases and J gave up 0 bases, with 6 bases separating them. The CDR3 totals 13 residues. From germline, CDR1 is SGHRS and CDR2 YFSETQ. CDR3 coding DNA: TGCGCCAGCAGCTCGCACATGAACACTGAAGCTTTCTTT. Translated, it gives CASSSHMNTEAFF.

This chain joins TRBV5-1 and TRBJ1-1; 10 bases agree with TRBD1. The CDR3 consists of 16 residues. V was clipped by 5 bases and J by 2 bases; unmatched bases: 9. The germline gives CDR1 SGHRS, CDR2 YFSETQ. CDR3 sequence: CASRTGTGVTNTEAFF. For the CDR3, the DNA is TGCGCCAGCAGAACCGGGACAGGGGTGACCAACACTGAAGCTTTCTTT.

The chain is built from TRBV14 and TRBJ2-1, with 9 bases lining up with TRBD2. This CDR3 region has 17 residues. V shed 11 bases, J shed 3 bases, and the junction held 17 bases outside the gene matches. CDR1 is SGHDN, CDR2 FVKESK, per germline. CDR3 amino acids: CARRGLAGPSGYNEQFF. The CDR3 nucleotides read TGTGCCCGGAGGGGGCTAGCGGGGCCCTCGGGCTACAATGAGCAGTTCTTC.

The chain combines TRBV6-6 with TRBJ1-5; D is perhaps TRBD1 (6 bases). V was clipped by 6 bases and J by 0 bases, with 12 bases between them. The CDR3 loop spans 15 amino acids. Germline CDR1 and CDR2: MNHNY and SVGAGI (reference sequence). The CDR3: CASRDLTGSNQPQHF. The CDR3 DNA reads TGTGCCAGCAGAGACCTGACAGGTAGCAATCAGCCCCAGCATTTT.

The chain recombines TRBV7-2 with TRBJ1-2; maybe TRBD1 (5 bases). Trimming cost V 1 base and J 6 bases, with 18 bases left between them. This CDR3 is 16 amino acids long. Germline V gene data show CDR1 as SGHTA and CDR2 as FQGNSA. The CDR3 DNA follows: TGTGCCAGCAGCTTAGGCGGGGGGGGGTTATCGAATGGCTACACCTTC. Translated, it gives CASSLGGGGLSNGYTF.

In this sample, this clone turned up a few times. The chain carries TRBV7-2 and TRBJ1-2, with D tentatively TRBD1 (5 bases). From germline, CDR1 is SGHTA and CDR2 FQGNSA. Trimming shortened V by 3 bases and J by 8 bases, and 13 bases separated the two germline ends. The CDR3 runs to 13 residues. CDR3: CASSFTGPLGYTF. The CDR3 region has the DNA TGTGCCAGCAGCTTTACAGGACCCTTGGGCTACACCTTC.

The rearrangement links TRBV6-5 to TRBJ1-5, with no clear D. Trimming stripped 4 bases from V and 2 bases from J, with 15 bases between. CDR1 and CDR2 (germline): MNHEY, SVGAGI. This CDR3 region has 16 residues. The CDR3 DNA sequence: TGTGCCAGCAGTTCCCTCCCAAGTCCGGGCAATCAGCCCCAGCATTTT. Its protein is CASSSLPSPGNQPQHF.

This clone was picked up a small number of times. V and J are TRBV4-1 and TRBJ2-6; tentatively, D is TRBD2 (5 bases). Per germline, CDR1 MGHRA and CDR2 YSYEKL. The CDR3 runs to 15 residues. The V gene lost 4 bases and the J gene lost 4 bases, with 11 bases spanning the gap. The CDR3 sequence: CASSPEGYGANVLTF. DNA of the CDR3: TGCGCCAGCAGCCCCGAGGGATACGGGGCCAACGTCCTGACTTTC.

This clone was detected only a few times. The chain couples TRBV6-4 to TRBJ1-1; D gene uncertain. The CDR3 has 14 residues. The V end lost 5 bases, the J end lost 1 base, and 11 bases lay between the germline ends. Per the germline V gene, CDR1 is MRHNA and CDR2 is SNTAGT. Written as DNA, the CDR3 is TGTGCCAGCAGTTCTTCCCCGGGGAACACTGAAGCTTTCTTT. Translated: CASSSSPGNTEAFF.